These 21 T cell receptor beta chains were all obtained from the same sample, sequenced in a study of cytomegalovirus exposure and HLA in healthy donors. Sequencing used immunoSEQ multiplex PCR; TCRdb keeps in-frame clones, though not all of them. The data hold 150,000 to 200,000 clones, with about 83% observed a single time. The sequenced sample consisted of PBMCs. These receptors all stem from a woman between 18 and 29 years old in good health and CMV-seronegative.

The V and J genes are TRBV7-3 and TRBJ1-2, with D maybe TRBD1 (5 bases). The length of the CDR3 is 15 residues. Trimming shortened V by 0 bases and J by 3 bases, and 11 bases separated the two germline ends. From germline, CDR1 is SGHTA and CDR2 FQGTGA. DNA for the CDR3: TGTGCCAGCAGCTTAACTAGGGGCCCGGACTATGGCTACACCTTC. Translation: CASSLTRGPDYGYTF.

The rearrangement joins TRBV19 to TRBJ2-3; 7 nucleotides match TRBD2. Germline-derived CDR1 and CDR2 are LNHDA and SQIVND (reference sequence). The trim removed 0 bases at V and 0 bases at J, leaving 3 bases unmatched. The CDR3 is 16 residues long. Written as DNA, the CDR3 is TGTGCCAGTAGTATAGATCGGGGGGTTAGCACAGATACGCAGTATTTT. Protein: CASSIDRGVSTDTQYF.

V usage is TRBV27 and J usage is TRBJ1-1; D might be TRBD1 (5 bases). The CDR3 is made up of 11 amino acids. Germline lookup yields CDR1 MNHEY and CDR2 SMNVEV (reference sequence). V was cut by 4 bases and J by 14 bases, with 14 bases left in between. The CDR3 region has the DNA TGTGCCAGCAGTTCCCCGGGGGTTACGTTCTTT. Translation: CASSSPGVTFF.

V and J are TRBV6-8 and TRBJ2-5, with 9 positions matching TRBD2. The trim removed 5 bases at V and 0 bases at J, leaving 7 bases unmatched. This CDR3 comprises 16 residues. The V gene's germline CDR1 is MNHGY and CDR2 SAAAGT. The CDR3 spells CASSLGLAGYQETQYF. The CDR3, as DNA: TGTGCCAGCAGTCTAGGGCTAGCGGGGTACCAAGAGACCCAGTACTTC.

The genes are TRBV2 and TRBJ1-2; D gene ambiguous. Trimming removed 6 bases from V and 6 bases from J, with 23 bases in between. The length of the CDR3 is 16 residues. In germline, CDR1 is SNHLY, CDR2 FYNNEI. CDR3 loop: CASSPVGQEETNGYTF. DNA of the CDR3: TGTGCCAGCAGCCCTGTTGGTCAGGAGGAAACTAATGGCTACACCTTC.

The chain combines TRBV5-6 with TRBJ2-7; 8 bases agree with TRBD1. This CDR3 is built from 18 residues. V shed 0 bases, J shed 7 bases, and the junction held 18 bases outside the gene matches. Germline-derived CDR1 and CDR2 are SGHDT and YYEEEE. In DNA, the CDR3 is TGTGCCAGCAGCTTGGCGTTTCTGACGGACAGGGCTTTGTGGGAGCAGTACTTC. This gives the protein CASSLAFLTDRALWEQYF. Together with reference TRBV5-6 and TRBJ2-7, the CDR3 gives the full variable domain: DAGVTQSPTHLIKTRGQQVTLRCSPKSGHDTVSWYQQALGQGPQFIFQYYEEEERQRGNFPDRFSGHQFPNYSSELNVNALLLGDSALYLCASSLAFLTDRALWEQYFGPGTRLTVT.

J is TRBJ2-2 and V is TRBV7-3, with D perhaps TRBD2 (6 bases). This CDR3 contains 16 residues. Germline V gene lookup returns CDR1 SGHTA and CDR2 FQGTGA. V was shortened by 5 bases and J by 4 bases, with 17 bases between the two germline ends. CDR3 sequence: CASSLHGGRSTGELFF. CDR3 DNA sequence: TGTGCCAGCAGCCTCCACGGAGGGCGGAGCACCGGGGAGCTGTTTTTT. Combining the CDR3 with reference TRBV7-3 and TRBJ2-2 gives the whole variable domain GAGVSQTPSNKVTEKGKYVELRCDPISGHTALYWYRQSLGQGPEFLIYFQGTGAADDSGLPNDRFFAVRPEGSVSTLKIQRTERGDSAVYLCASSLHGGRSTGELFFGEGSRLTVL.

The V and J genes are TRBV14 and TRBJ1-1; the D is unclear. From germline, CDR1 is SGHDN and CDR2 FVKESK. Trimming took 0 bases from V and 0 from J, leaving 8 bases between them. The CDR3 is made up of 15 amino acids. The CDR3 here is CASSQDGEMNTEAFF. The CDR3 coding sequence is TGTGCCAGCAGCCAAGACGGGGAGATGAACACTGAAGCTTTCTTT.

The chain links TRBV7-2 to TRBJ2-1; D gene uncertain. The CDR3 totals 14 residues. V dropped 4 bases and J dropped 2 bases, with 9 bases sitting between them. CDR1 SGHTA and CDR2 FQGNSA come from the germline V gene. The CDR3 loop reads CASSSPLAYNEQFF. In DNA form, the CDR3 reads TGTGCCAGCAGCTCCCCCCTAGCCTACAATGAGCAGTTCTTC. Using reference TRBV7-2 and TRBJ2-1 for the parts outside the CDR3, the full variable domain is GAGVSQSPSNKVTEKGKDVELRCDPISGHTALYWYRQSLGQGLEFLIYFQGNSAPDKSGLPSDRFSAERTGGSVSTLTIQRTQQEDSAVYLCASSSPLAYNEQFFGPGTRLTVL.

V gene TRBV29-1 combines with J gene TRBJ1-2, with D maybe TRBD1 (5 bases). V was pared by 1 base and J by 4 bases, with 16 bases between. In germline, CDR1 is SQVTM, CDR2 ANQGSEA. The CDR3 length is 15 residues. The CDR3, as DNA: TGCAGCGTTGAAGGGGGGGGTACTAGGGGCTATGGCTACACCTTC. Its translation is CSVEGGGTRGYGYTF. Based on the CDR3 plus reference TRBV29-1 and TRBJ1-2, the full variable domain is SAVISQKPSRDICQRGTSLTIQCQVDSQVTMMFWYRQQPGQSLTLIATANQGSEATYESGFVIDKFPISRPNLTFSTLTVSNMSPEDSSIYLCSVEGGGTRGYGYTFGSGTRLTVV.

The V call is TRBV5-5, the J call TRBJ2-2; D call uncertain. This CDR3 has 12 residues. V lost 3 bases, J lost 5 bases, and 5 bases lay in between. CDR1 is SGHKS, CDR2 YYEKEE, per germline (reference sequence). The CDR3 is CASSWATGELFF. For the CDR3, the DNA is TGTGCCAGCAGCTGGGCTACCGGGGAGCTGTTTTTT.

The chain carries TRBV30 and TRBJ1-1; D is unclear. The germline V gene encodes CDR1 GTSNPN and CDR2 SVGIG (reference sequence). CDR3 length equals 11 residues. Trimming took off 3 bases at V and 6 bases at J, with 8 bases between the two ends. This chain's CDR3 is CAWRDTAEAFF. The CDR3 bases are TGTGCCTGGAGAGACACCGCTGAAGCTTTCTTT. Variable domain in full (rest from reference TRBV30 and TRBJ1-1): SQTIHQWPATLVQPVGSPLSLECTVEGTSNPNLYWYRQAAGRGLQLLFYSVGIGQISSEVPQNLSASRPQDRQFILSSKKLLLSDSGFYLCAWRDTAEAFFGQGTRLTVV.

The chain combines TRBV7-3 with TRBJ2-1; 10 nucleotides agree with TRBD2. Germline loops: CDR1 SGHTA, CDR2 FQGTGA. This CDR3 is built from 14 residues. The V segment lost 4 bases and the J segment 7 bases; nucleotides outside the gene matches: 4. This chain's CDR3 is CASSSISGGNEQFF. The CDR3 DNA follows: TGTGCCAGCAGCTCGATTAGCGGGGGGAATGAGCAGTTCTTC.

The chain joins TRBV7-2 to TRBJ2-6; the match to TRBD2 covers 9 bases. CDR1 is SGHTA, CDR2 FQGNSA, per germline. This CDR3 spans 15 amino acids. Trimming cost V 6 bases and J 2 bases; bases outside gene matches: 2. The DNA of the CDR3 is TGTGCCAGCAGTCCTAGCGGGACTGGGGCCAACGTCCTGACTTTC. It encodes CASSPSGTGANVLTF.

The chain joins TRBV12-5 to TRBJ1-2; 8 nucleotides align to TRBD1. This CDR3 has 19 residues. Germline V gene lookup returns CDR1 LGHNT and CDR2 FRNRAP. The V segment lost 2 bases and the J segment 4 bases; nucleotides outside the gene matches: 18. The CDR3: CASGLLAKIQGGDGYGYTF. CDR3 coding DNA: TGTGCTAGTGGTTTGCTCGCAAAAATACAGGGGGGCGACGGCTATGGCTACACCTTC.

This chain connects TRBV19 to TRBJ2-7, with D possibly matching TRBD1 (6 bases). CDR1 LNHDA and CDR2 SQIVND come from the germline V gene (reference sequence). The CDR3 has 16 amino acids. Trimming removed 6 bases at V and 0 bases at J, with 18 bases between. Here the CDR3 DNA reads TGTGCCAGTAGAAGCTATACAGGGCCTTACTCCTACGAGCAGTACTTC. The encoded protein is CASRSYTGPYSYEQYF.

The sample holds one count of this clone. The V call is TRBV13, the J call TRBJ2-1; D might be TRBD1 (6 bases). CDR1 PRHDT and CDR2 FYEKMQ come from the germline V gene (reference sequence). This CDR3 has 12 amino acids. Deletions cut 5 bases from V and 7 bases from J, with 9 bases between. Here the CDR3 reads CASSKTGNEQFF. In nucleotides, the CDR3 is TGTGCCAGCAGCAAAACAGGGAATGAGCAGTTCTTC. Full variable domain (missing parts from reference TRBV13 and TRBJ2-1): AAGVIQSPRHLIKEKRETATLKCYPIPRHDTVYWYQQGPGQDPQFLISFYEKMQSDKGSIPDRFSAQQFSDYHSELNMSSLELGDSALYFCASSKTGNEQFFGPGTRLTVL.

V is TRBV27 and J is TRBJ1-1; no clear D gene. Trimming removed 2 bases from V and 11 bases from J, with 21 bases in between. The CDR3 spans 15 residues. Germline V gives CDR1 MNHEY, CDR2 SMNVEV (reference sequence). The CDR3 DNA reads as TGTGCCAGCAGTTTAATCGAGGGTATGGGGAACGGGGCTTTCTTT. This translates into CASSLIEGMGNGAFF.

This clone was observed a single time. The chain carries TRBV5-8 and TRBJ2-5; D not resolved. CDR1 is SGHTS, CDR2 YDEGEE, per germline. There are 12 residues in the CDR3. V was clipped by 3 bases and J by 0 bases, with 3 bases between them. The CDR3 reads CASSSYQETQYF. CDR3 bases: TGTGCCAGCAGCTCGTACCAAGAGACCCAGTACTTC. Full variable domain (remainder filled in from reference TRBV5-8 and TRBJ2-5): EAGVTQSPTHLIKTRGQQATLRCSPISGHTSVYWYQQALGLGLQFLLWYDEGEERNRGNFPPRFSGRQFPNYSSELNVNALELEDSALYLCASSSYQETQYFGPGTRLLVL.

The rearrangement uses TRBV19 and TRBJ1-1; 7 positions match TRBD1. Trimming at V came to 4 bases and at J to 1 base, leaving 3 bases not matched to a gene. This CDR3 region has 14 residues. Germline V gene lookup returns CDR1 LNHDA and CDR2 SQIVND (reference sequence). The CDR3 coding sequence is TGTGCCAGTAGTAGGCAGGGGGAGAACACTGAAGCTTTCTTT. The encoded protein is CASSRQGENTEAFF.

This sequence joins TRBV25-1 and TRBJ1-2; 8 bases agree with TRBD1. The germline CDR1 and CDR2 sequences are MGHDK and SYGVNS. The CDR3 length is 17 residues. V lost 0 bases and J lost 8; bases outside the gene matches: 14. The CDR3 coding sequence is TGTGCCAGCAGTGAATACTTTGGACAGGGCCCTTCCTGGGGCTACACCTTC. This encodes CASSEYFGQGPSWGYTF.